This entry lists 29 T cell receptor beta chains sequenced from one sample in a study of T-cell reconstitution after alpha-beta-depleted transplantation in children. Unique molecular identifiers tagged the TCRbeta library. TCRdb re-analysed the PCR reads in MiXCR, keeping a single row per CDR3 protein. Of about 610,000 distinct CDR3 sequences listed, more than 9% were seen once; the top ten hold less than 5%. The starting material was PBMCs from the stem cell graft donor, obtained from the stem cell graft. Receptors were obtained from a human donor who donated a stem cell graft to a child with acute myeloid leukemia.

The genes are TRBV12-3 or TRBV12-4 and TRBJ2-2; 7 bases are shared with TRBD2. This CDR3 is built from 15 residues. The V and J ends lost 6 bases and 4 bases, in that order; junction bases with no gene match: 8. The CDR3 protein is CASSPRGSFTGELFF. Written as DNA, the CDR3 is TGTGCCAGCAGCCCGCGCGGGAGCTTCACCGGGGAGCTGTTTTTT.

This rearrangement joins TRBV28 to TRBJ2-1; 11 bases map to TRBD2. The length of the CDR3 is 17 residues. V was pared by 6 bases and J by 3 bases, with 10 bases of the junction left unmatched. Germline CDR1 is MDHEN and CDR2 is SYDVKM. The CDR3: CASSRLAGGTLYNEQFF. CDR3 DNA: TGTGCCAGCAGCCGCCTAGCGGGAGGTACTCTCTACAATGAGCAGTTCTTC. Full variable domain (missing parts from reference TRBV28 and TRBJ2-1): DVKVTQSSRYLVKRTGEKVFLECVQDMDHENMFWYRQDPGLGLRLIYFSYDVKMKEKGDIPEGYSVSREKKERFSLILESASTNQTSMYLCASSRLAGGTLYNEQFFGPGTRLTVL.

The chain carries TRBV24-1 and TRBJ2-6; D remains ambiguous. V was clipped by 2 bases and J by 0 bases, with 7 bases between them. Germline V gives CDR1 KGHDR, CDR2 SFDVKD. The CDR3 covers 16 residues. Here the CDR3 DNA reads TGTGCCACCAGTGATTGGACCTTCTCTGGGGCCAACGTCCTGACTTTC. As protein: CATSDWTFSGANVLTF.

V and J are TRBV20-1 and TRBJ2-3, with 8 bases identical to TRBD2. CDR3 length: 13 amino acids. Germline CDR1 reads DFQATT; CDR2 reads SNEGSKA (reference sequence). The trim removed 6 bases at V and 8 bases at J, leaving 10 bases unmatched. CDR3 sequence reads: CSASSGSLGTQYF. CDR3 nucleotide sequence: TGCAGTGCCTCTAGCGGGTCCTTAGGTACGCAGTATTTT.

The V call is TRBV9, the J call TRBJ2-1; tentative D call: TRBD1 (5 bases). The CDR3 is 17 amino acids. Germline CDR1 and CDR2: SGDLS and YYNGEE. The V gene lost 0 bases and the J gene lost 1 base, with 14 bases spanning the gap. The CDR3 here is CASSVAGFKGSYNEQFF. CDR3 nucleotide sequence: TGTGCCAGCAGCGTAGCCGGTTTCAAGGGGTCCTACAATGAGCAGTTCTTC.

This sequence joins TRBV11-1 and TRBJ2-7; tentative D call: TRBD1 (6 bases). The CDR3 has 14 amino acids. Germline-derived CDR1 and CDR2 are SGHAT and FQDESV (reference sequence). Trimming shortened V by 5 bases and J by 6 bases, and 17 bases separated the two germline ends. CDR3 nucleotides: TGTGCCAGCAGCCCATTTATGGGGGCGGGCGAGCAGTACTTC. It yields the protein CASSPFMGAGEQYF. The full variable domain, completed using reference TRBV11-1 and TRBJ2-7, is EAEVAQSPRYKITEKSQAVAFWCDPISGHATLYWYRQILGQGPELLVQFQDESVVDDSQLPKDRFSAERLKGVDSTLKIQPAELGDSAMYLCASSPFMGAGEQYFGPGTRLTVT.

A few counts support this clonotype. The V and J genes are TRBV3-1 and TRBJ1-5, with D unclear. Germline V gives CDR1 LGHDT, CDR2 YNNKEL (reference sequence). CDR3 length: 13 residues. Trimming took 2 bases from V and 5 from J, leaving 7 bases between them. In DNA form, the CDR3 reads TGTGCCAGCAGCCAATTCGCAGATCAGCCCCAGCATTTT. Its translation: CASSQFADQPQHF.

As DNA, the CDR3 is TGTGCCAGCAGCCCTACCCCAATAGCGGCCTCCTACGAGCAGTACTTC. Protein: CASSPTPIAASYEQYF. The V gene is TRBV5-6, the J gene TRBJ2-7, with a weak D call TRBD2 (6 bases). The CDR3 runs to 16 residues. Germline CDR1 and CDR2: SGHDT and YYEEEE. The V end lost 4 bases, the J end lost 0 bases, and 17 bases lay between the germline ends.

This clonotype has at least ten counts. The chain joins TRBV29-1 to TRBJ2-2; 7 bases map to TRBD2. The CDR3 runs 14 residues. Germline V gene data show CDR1 as SQVTM and CDR2 as ANQGSEA. With V trimmed by 7 bases and J by 3 bases, 8 bases remained unmatched. The CDR3, as DNA: TGCAGCGGTCGGGCGGGAGCGGACACCGGGGAGCTGTTTTTT. Amino acids: CSGRAGADTGELFF.

V gene TRBV24-1 combines with J gene TRBJ2-5; tentative D call: TRBD2 (5 bases). CDR1 and CDR2 (germline): KGHDR, SFDVKD. With 0 bases removed from V and 4 bases from J, the gap between germline ends came to 5 bases. The CDR3 runs to 13 residues. CDR3 nucleotide sequence: TGTGCCACCAGTGATTTGGGGAGAGAGACCCAGTACTTC. It encodes CATSDLGRETQYF.

There are many counts of this clonotype. The V gene is TRBV7-8, the J gene TRBJ1-3; TRBD1 matches 8 bases. The junction had 2 bases not matched to a gene; V was cut back by 4 bases and J by 0 bases. This CDR3 spans 15 amino acids. Germline V lookup: CDR1 SGHVS, CDR2 FQNEAQ. The CDR3 DNA reads TGTGCCAGCAGCTCCACAGGGGGCTCTGGAAACACCATATATTTT. This sequence encodes CASSSTGGSGNTIYF.

This clonotype was picked up a small number of times. The chain uses TRBV20-1 and TRBJ2-7; D is unclear. The ends were cut back, 5 bases at V and 7 bases at J, with 15 bases in the middle. CDR1 DFQATT and CDR2 SNEGSKA come from the germline V gene (reference sequence). This CDR3 contains 12 residues. The CDR3 spells CSARRPAREQYF. The CDR3 nucleotides are TGCAGTGCTCGCAGACCGGCTAGAGAGCAGTACTTC.

The chain links TRBV11-2 to TRBJ1-1, with TRBD1 matching 11 bases. Germline values: CDR1 SGHAT, CDR2 FQNNGV. J gave up 0 bases and V 5 bases, and 8 bases lay outside the gene matches. The length of the CDR3 is 17 residues. This CDR3 reads CASSTDRGQGMNTEAFF. For the CDR3, the DNA is TGTGCCAGCAGCACGGACAGGGGGCAGGGGATGAACACTGAAGCTTTCTTT.

The genes are TRBV20-1 and TRBJ2-7, with TRBD2 matching over 7 bases. The CDR3 contains 12 residues. Looked up from germline, CDR1 is DFQATT and CDR2 is SNEGSKA (reference sequence). The CDR3 nucleotides read TGCAGCCCGGGGGGAGACTCCTACGAGCAGTACTTC. It is translated as CSPGGDSYEQYF.

This rearrangement joins TRBV28 to TRBJ2-4, with a tentative D call TRBD1 (6 bases). V was trimmed by 6 bases and J by 10 bases, leaving 22 bases between them. The length of the CDR3 is 15 residues. Germline CDR1 MDHEN, CDR2 SYDVKM. CDR3 residues: CASSRPKTGPKIQYF. CDR3 nucleotide sequence: TGTGCCAGCAGCCGGCCCAAGACAGGCCCTAAAATTCAGTACTTC.

The sample holds many counts of this clonotype. This chain uses TRBV20-1 with TRBJ1-6; D is unresolved. Germline assignment: CDR1 DFQATT and CDR2 SNEGSKA (reference sequence). V gave up 7 bases and J gave up 7 bases, with 14 bases separating them. This CDR3 comprises 13 residues. CDR3 bases: TGCAGTGTCCGTGCGGGTGGGAATTCACCCCTCCACTTT. Its protein product is CSVRAGGNSPLHF.

This clonotype occurred a few times. The chain has TRBV5-1 and TRBJ2-7; unclear D gene. Trimming pared 4 bases from V and 3 bases from J, leaving 17 bases between. Germline V lookup: CDR1 SGHRS, CDR2 YFSETQ. There are 15 residues in the CDR3. The CDR3 nucleotides are TGCGCCAGCAGCCCAGGAGCCGGCAGGAACTACGAGCAGTACTTC. Translating it yields CASSPGAGRNYEQYF.

This clonotype was counted many times. The chain couples TRBV7-9 to TRBJ1-3; a weak D match, TRBD1 (5 bases). The germline gives CDR1 SEHNR, CDR2 FQNEAQ (reference sequence). The CDR3 is made up of 17 amino acids. Trimming cost V 2 bases and J 0 bases, with 14 bases left between them. Here the CDR3 reads CASSLWAPGSSGNTIYF. As DNA, the CDR3 is TGTGCCAGCAGCTTATGGGCGCCAGGGAGCTCTGGAAACACCATATATTTT.

This clonotype occurred many times. J is TRBJ2-2 and V is TRBV5-5, with 8 positions matching TRBD1. The CDR3 covers 15 residues. Losses at the gene ends were 4 bases for V and 3 bases for J; bases not matched to a gene: 5. Germline CDR1 and CDR2: SGHKS and YYEKEE (reference sequence). This chain's CDR3 is CASSNLQGDTGELFF. The CDR3 nucleotides read TGTGCCAGCAGCAACCTACAGGGGGACACCGGGGAGCTGTTTTTT.

Many counts were recorded for this clonotype. The chain combines TRBV20-1 with TRBJ2-1; possibly TRBD1 for D (6 bases). This CDR3 is 12 amino acids long. Trimming took 0 bases from V and 12 from J, leaving 12 bases between them. Germline V lookup: CDR1 DFQATT, CDR2 SNEGSKA (reference sequence). Here the CDR3 reads CSARDGRGGQFF. Here the CDR3 DNA reads TGCAGTGCTAGAGATGGCAGGGGCGGGCAGTTCTTC.

The chain uses TRBV21-1 and TRBJ2-1; the table's D call of TRBD2 was not tested on the DNA. TRBV21-1 is given as a pseudogene. This CDR3 is 16 amino acids long. Here the CDR3 DNA reads TGTGCCAGCAGCAATTCGGCGGGAGGACTGAAGAATGAGCAGTTCTTC. This translates into CASSNSAGGLKNEQFF.

This clonotype was seen ten or more times. The V and J genes are TRBV5-1 and TRBJ1-1, with a possible D match to TRBD1 (5 bases). The CDR3 has 14 residues. The germline gives CDR1 SGHRS, CDR2 YFSETQ. V gave up 1 base and J gave up 4 bases, with 11 bases separating them. This chain's CDR3 is CASSLFQGGTEAFF. For the CDR3, the DNA is TGCGCCAGCAGCTTGTTTCAGGGTGGCACTGAAGCTTTCTTT.

In its sample, this clonotype was seen a few times. The chain combines TRBV20-1 with TRBJ2-5; D is unresolved. The V gene's germline CDR1 is DFQATT and CDR2 SNEGSKA (reference sequence). V lost 1 base and J lost 3, with 18 bases in between. This CDR3 comprises 16 residues. CDR3 sequence: CSARGGHPGPEETQYF. The CDR3 DNA is TGCAGTGCTAGAGGTGGTCATCCCGGCCCAGAAGAGACCCAGTACTTC.

This clonotype was found many times. The chain joins TRBV7-9 to TRBJ2-2; a weak D match, TRBD2 (5 bases). Per germline, CDR1 SEHNR and CDR2 FQNEAQ (reference sequence). V gave up 5 bases and J gave up 5 bases, with 12 bases separating them. The CDR3 contains 14 residues. The CDR3 DNA reads TGTGCCAGCAGCCCGCAGCCGGGGACCGGGGAGCTGTTTTTT. This gives the protein CASSPQPGTGELFF. The full variable domain, in which reference TRBV7-9 and TRBJ2-2 provide the parts outside the CDR3, is DTGVSQNPRHKITKRGQNVTFRCDPISEHNRLYWYRQTLGQGPEFLTYFQNEAQLEKSRLLSDRFSAERPKGSFSTLEIQRTEQGDSAMYLCASSPQPGTGELFFGEGSRLTVL.

A few counts support this clonotype. This chain joins TRBV12-3 or TRBV12-4 and TRBJ1-2; D remains unclear. V shed 2 bases and J shed 5 bases, with 9 bases lying between them. The CDR3 has 13 amino acids. CDR3 amino acids: CASSLRPTYGYTF. The CDR3 DNA sequence: TGTGCCAGCAGTTTACGCCCCACATATGGCTACACCTTC.

The rearrangement joins TRBV6-6 to TRBJ1-6, with D unresolved. Looked up from germline, CDR1 is MNHNY and CDR2 is SVGAGI (reference sequence). The ends were cut back, 9 bases at V and 14 bases at J, with 11 bases in the middle. The CDR3 has 10 residues. CDR3 bases: TGTGCCAGAGTGGGGTTTTCCCTCCACTTT. Its protein is CARVGFSLHF.

This clonotype appeared many times. The chain joins TRBV20-1 to TRBJ2-3; 8 bases line up with TRBD1. In germline, CDR1 is DFQATT, CDR2 SNEGSKA (reference sequence). V shed 6 bases, J shed 5 bases, and the junction held 10 bases outside the gene matches. The CDR3 length is 14 residues. Here the CDR3 DNA reads TGCAGTGCCGAAGGAGGACAGGGTGGAGATACGCAGTATTTT. Translation: CSAEGGQGGDTQYF.

The rearrangement uses TRBV12-3 or TRBV12-4 and TRBJ1-1; D gene unclear. The length of the CDR3 is 13 residues. Trimming took off 7 bases at V and 6 bases at J, with 15 bases between the two ends. The CDR3 is CASTVLSGAEAFF. CDR3 DNA sequence: TGTGCCAGCACCGTCTTATCCGGCGCTGAAGCTTTCTTT.

The rearrangement links TRBV19 to TRBJ2-2; no reliable D call. Germline CDR1 LNHDA, CDR2 SQIVND (reference sequence). The CDR3 runs 14 residues. Trimming took off 7 bases at V and 1 base at J, with 10 bases between the two ends. DNA for the CDR3: TGTGCCAGTATATCAGGAAGGAACACCGGGGAGCTGTTTTTT. Translated, it gives CASISGRNTGELFF.